Below, 18 T cell receptor beta chains from the same sample are listed, as sequenced in a study of siplizumab effects on memory and regulatory T cells (dated by TCRdb to the late 2010s). Receptor amplification or capture employed the immunoSEQ multiplex PCR assay. In its TCRdb copy, this immuneACCESS table keeps in-frame sequences only and misses some clones. Where compared with another copy, unresolved V genes explain less than half of these, and the others have no known cause. This sample is represented by fewer than 100,000 clones; approximately 93% of them were singletons. The ten biggest clones cover roughly 0.3% of the sample. What was sequenced was non-Treg CD4+ T cells sorted from blood. Per the publication, the cell subset or site label means: FACS-sorted unstimulated CD4+ non-regulatory T cells. These receptors were taken from a human donor in good health.

This sequence joins TRBV4-2 and TRBJ2-7, with TRBD1 identical over 7 bases. Germline CDR1 LGHNA, CDR2 YNFKEQ. The CDR3 contains 13 residues. V gave up 0 bases and J gave up 6 bases; unmatched junction bases: 2. The CDR3 spells CASSQEQGSEQYF. CDR3 nucleotide sequence: TGTGCCAGCAGCCAAGAACAGGGGTCCGAGCAGTACTTC.

The chain is built from TRBV5-4 and TRBJ2-5; 9 positions agree with TRBD2. Germline loops: CDR1 SGHNT, CDR2 YYREEE (reference sequence). The length of the CDR3 is 14 residues. Losses at the gene ends were 4 bases for V and 5 bases for J; bases not matched to a gene: 6. The CDR3 sequence is CASSQGLAWETQYF. Here the CDR3 DNA reads TGTGCCAGCAGCCAAGGACTAGCGTGGGAGACCCAGTACTTC.

The rearrangement links TRBV19 to TRBJ2-2, with D maybe TRBD1 (5 bases). Germline-derived CDR1 and CDR2 are LNHDA and SQIVND (reference sequence). The CDR3 runs 16 residues. With 5 bases removed from V and 0 bases from J, the gap between germline ends came to 13 bases. DNA for the CDR3: TGTGCCAGTAGTTCTTGGACACTATCGAACACCGGGGAGCTGTTTTTT. Translation: CASSSWTLSNTGELFF.

This chain uses TRBV2 with TRBJ2-1; 12 positions agree with TRBD2. The V gene end was trimmed by 6 bases and the J gene end by 2 bases; junction bases not matched to a gene: 8. Germline V gene lookup returns CDR1 SNHLY and CDR2 FYNNEI. This CDR3 contains 17 residues. CDR3 coding DNA: TGTGCCAGCAGCGTCGGGACTAGCGGGCGTGCCTACAATGAGCAGTTCTTC. Translation gives CASSVGTSGRAYNEQFF.

This chain connects TRBV29-1 to TRBJ2-7, with 7 bases aligning to TRBD1. Germline trimming cut 6 bases from V and 2 bases from J; bases unmatched to any gene: 4. The CDR3 spans 12 residues. From germline, CDR1 is SQVTM and CDR2 ANQGSEA. In DNA, the CDR3 is TGCAGCGTCCAACAGGGGACCTACGAGCAGTACTTC. Translated: CSVQQGTYEQYF.

This sequence joins TRBV5-1 and TRBJ2-7; tentatively, D is TRBD1 (6 bases). Trimming removed 5 bases at V and 4 bases at J, with 13 bases between. The CDR3 has 13 amino acids. Germline V gene sequence: CDR1 SGHRS, CDR2 YFSETQ. The CDR3 nucleotides are TGCGCCAGCAGTAACAGGGTCCCATACGAGCAGTACTTC. It codes for CASSNRVPYEQYF.

V usage is TRBV9 and J usage is TRBJ2-7, with no clear D. Trimming pared 5 bases from V and 7 bases from J, leaving 22 bases between. The germline V gene encodes CDR1 SGDLS and CDR2 YYNGEE. The CDR3 consists of 15 residues. CDR3 sequence (DNA): TGTGCCAGCAGTCCCCCCCGGCCCAAAGGGATAGAGCAGTACTTC. Translating gives CASSPPRPKGIEQYF.

This rearrangement joins TRBV27 to TRBJ1-1; possibly TRBD1 for D (5 bases). Trimming left V 0 bases short and J 0 bases short, with 8 bases between. The length of the CDR3 is 15 residues. From germline, CDR1 is MNHEY and CDR2 SMNVEV (reference sequence). CDR3 DNA: TGTGCCAGCAGTTTATCTGGGGCCCTGAACACTGAAGCTTTCTTT. Its translation is CASSLSGALNTEAFF.

The V call is TRBV6-6, the J call TRBJ1-5; D may be TRBD1 (5 bases). CDR1 and CDR2 from the germline V gene are MNHNY and SVGAGI (reference sequence). Trimming shortened V by 4 bases and J by 5 bases, and 18 bases separated the two germline ends. CDR3 size: 16 residues. CDR3 DNA: TGTGCCAGCAGTTCGTCCCCGGTGGGACGTGATCAGCCCCAGCATTTT. This codes for CASSSSPVGRDQPQHF.

This clone was seen just once. J is TRBJ2-6 and V is TRBV5-1; TRBD1 matches at 8 bases. In germline, CDR1 is SGHRS, CDR2 YFSETQ. The CDR3 runs to 16 residues. The junction had 1 base not matched to a gene; V was cut back by 2 bases and J by 0 bases. CDR3 residues: CASSLQGVSGANVLTF. DNA for the CDR3: TGCGCCAGCAGCTTACAGGGGGTCTCTGGGGCCAACGTCCTGACTTTC.

The chain uses TRBV7-2 and TRBJ2-5; 13 positions agree with TRBD2. Gene TRBJ2-7 matches the end of the DNA better, so the J call may be wrong. The CDR3 has 17 amino acids. Germline CDR1 and CDR2: SGHTA and FQGNSA. DNA for the CDR3: TGTGCCAGCAGCCAGGGACTAGCGGGGTTTCCTAAGGACGAGCAGTACTTC. Its translation is CASSQGLAGFPKDEQYF.

The chain employs TRBV30 and TRBJ2-3, with 10 bases fitting TRBD2. V was clipped by 5 bases and J by 3 bases; unmatched bases: 2. Germline V gene data show CDR1 as GTSNPN and CDR2 as SVGIG (reference sequence). The CDR3 totals 13 residues. The CDR3 reads CAWELAGTDTQYF. CDR3 DNA sequence: TGTGCCTGGGAACTAGCGGGAACAGATACGCAGTATTTT. The full variable domain, its missing parts supplied by reference TRBV30 and TRBJ2-3, is SQTIHQWPATLVQPVGSPLSLECTVEGTSNPNLYWYRQAAGRGLQLLFYSVGIGQISSEVPQNLSASRPQDRQFILSSKKLLLSDSGFYLCAWELAGTDTQYFGPGTRLTVL.

V is TRBV9 and J is TRBJ1-2, with D perhaps matching TRBD1 (6 bases). Germline V gives CDR1 SGDLS, CDR2 YYNGEE. V lost 4 bases to trimming and J lost 0 bases, with 16 bases between them. CDR3 length: 16 amino acids. As DNA, the CDR3 is TGTGCCAGCAGCTCGAGGCCCGGGACACCTAACTATGGCTACACCTTC. Translating it yields CASSSRPGTPNYGYTF.

V and J are TRBV15 and TRBJ2-1, with 9 bases fitting TRBD1. Losses at the gene ends were 3 bases for V and 6 bases for J; bases not matched to a gene: 9. Germline V gives CDR1 LNHNV, CDR2 YYDKDF (reference sequence). This CDR3 contains 16 residues. The CDR3 DNA sequence: TGTGCCACCAGCAGGGGAGGGGGGGGACAGGGCAATGAGCAGTTCTTC. Translated: CATSRGGGGQGNEQFF.

The chain recombines TRBV6-1 with TRBJ2-7, with D unclear. The CDR3 covers 18 residues. V was shortened by 0 bases and J by 0 bases, with 18 bases between the two germline ends. Germline CDR1 MNHNS, CDR2 SASEGT. CDR3 region: CASSEAKLATLPSYEQYF. The DNA of the CDR3 is TGTGCCAGCAGTGAAGCTAAATTGGCAACGCTACCCTCCTACGAGCAGTACTTC.

V and J are TRBV5-1 and TRBJ1-4, with 8 nucleotides matching TRBD1. J lost 6 bases, V lost 4 bases, and 5 bases had no gene match. The CDR3 contains 14 residues. Germline V CDR1 and CDR2: SGHRS, YFSETQ. The DNA of the CDR3 is TGCGCCAGCAGCGAGGACAGGGCTGATGAAAAACTGTTTTTT. Amino acids: CASSEDRADEKLFF.

The chain links TRBV13 to TRBJ2-7, with 7 bases matching TRBD2. V dropped 6 bases and J dropped 9; count of bases not matched to a gene: 17. The CDR3 length is 15 residues. The germline CDR1 and CDR2 sequences are PRHDT and FYEKMQ (reference sequence). The CDR3 sequence is CASSIGGSGPLVQYF. Here the CDR3 DNA reads TGTGCCAGCAGTATTGGGGGTAGCGGGCCTCTTGTGCAGTACTTC.

The V call is TRBV7-9, the J call TRBJ2-5, with TRBD1 matching 7 bases. J gave up 1 base and V 5 bases, and 4 bases lay outside the gene matches. The CDR3 is 14 amino acids. Germline values: CDR1 SEHNR, CDR2 FQNEAQ (reference sequence). CDR3 DNA: TGTGCCAGCAGCCTTGGGACAGTCCAAGAGACCCAGTACTTC. This encodes CASSLGTVQETQYF.